These 26 T cell receptor beta chains were all obtained from the same sample, sequenced in a study of T cells in Graves' hyperthyroidism and ophthalmopathy. Amplified TCR beta CDR3 regions came from RNA transcripts. In the first-round RT-PCR of the TCR CDR3, the HTBI primer set was used. Each CDR3 protein gets one entry after TCRdb re-called the multiplex PCR reads with MiXCR. The sample lists about 280,000 distinct CDR3 sequences; under 30% were seen once. The sequencing input was blood. The receptors shown here come from a man aged 40-50 years with Graves' hyperthyroidism that later progressed to Graves' ophthalmopathy.

This clonotype appeared many times. The chain has TRBV29-1 and TRBJ1-5; TRBD1 matches 7 bases. This CDR3 comprises 13 residues. V was pared by 6 bases and J by 4 bases, with 6 bases of the junction left unmatched. Germline V gene lookup returns CDR1 SQVTM and CDR2 ANQGSEA. The CDR3 sequence: CSVDTGENQPQHF. In DNA form, the CDR3 reads TGCAGCGTCGATACAGGGGAGAATCAGCCCCAGCATTTT.

In this sample, this clonotype turned up a few times. The chain has TRBV30 and TRBJ2-3, with a possible D match to TRBD1 (6 bases). CDR3 length: 13 amino acids. V dropped 3 bases and J dropped 6 bases, with 13 bases sitting between them. The germline V gene has CDR1 GTSNPN and CDR2 SVGIG (reference sequence). The CDR3 nucleotides read TGTGCCTGGAGGGATACAGGGTTGGATACGCAGTATTTT. Amino acids: CAWRDTGLDTQYF.

This clonotype appeared many times. V usage is TRBV6-1 and J usage is TRBJ2-7; 10 bases fit TRBD2. The germline CDR1 and CDR2 sequences are MNHNS and SASEGT. The CDR3 sequence is 15 residues long. V shed 7 bases, J shed 4 bases, and the junction held 10 bases outside the gene matches. Here the CDR3 reads CASTDLAGDDYEQYF. In DNA form, the CDR3 reads TGTGCCAGCACCGACCTAGCGGGAGATGATTACGAGCAGTACTTC.

This clonotype was observed at least ten times. As DNA, the CDR3 is TGTGCCAGCAGTTTTTACAGGTCTGCCTCGAGTTATGGCTACACCTTC. It codes for CASSFYRSASSYGYTF. V usage is TRBV12-3 or TRBV12-4 and J usage is TRBJ1-2; D might be TRBD1 (5 bases). The CDR3 consists of 16 residues. V shed 3 bases and J shed 5 bases, with 19 bases lying between them.

This clonotype was seen only once. The rearrangement joins TRBV2 to TRBJ1-2; D is undetermined. V lost 4 bases to trimming and J lost 1 base, with 13 bases between them. From germline, CDR1 is SNHLY and CDR2 FYNNEI. The CDR3 extends over 15 amino acids. CDR3 coding DNA: TGTGCCAGCAGTGGCGGAAGCCCCTTTAACTATGGCTACACCTTC. Translating it yields CASSGGSPFNYGYTF.

This clonotype has a count of ten or more. The V call is TRBV2, the J call TRBJ2-5; D gene ambiguous. Germline V gives CDR1 SNHLY, CDR2 FYNNEI. The CDR3 extends over 14 amino acids. Trimming took off 7 bases at V and 5 bases at J, with 17 bases between the two ends. The CDR3 DNA sequence: TGTGCCAGCATAGGGCAGATCAATCTTGAGACCCAGTACTTC. Translation: CASIGQINLETQYF.

This chain uses TRBV12-3 or TRBV12-4 with TRBJ2-7; D possibly matches TRBD1 or TRBD2 (5 bases each). V dropped 6 bases and J dropped 2 bases, with 14 bases sitting between them. The CDR3 extends over 14 amino acids. The DNA for the CDR3 is TGTGCCAGCAGCGAAGGGACCGAGGCCTACGAGCAGTACTTC. This translates into CASSEGTEAYEQYF.

The table lists this clonotype with many counts. The chain carries TRBV10-3 and TRBJ1-3; no firm D call. The CDR3 loop spans 13 amino acids. Trimming removed 2 bases at V and 0 bases at J, with 2 bases between. Germline CDR1 reads ENHRY; CDR2 reads SYGVKD. The CDR3 loop is CAISEGSGNTIYF. The CDR3 region has the DNA TGTGCCATCAGTGAGGGCTCTGGAAACACCATATATTTT.

The table lists this clonotype with many counts. The genes are TRBV12-3 or TRBV12-4 and TRBJ2-2; 7 bases align to TRBD1. CDR3 size: 14 residues. The V segment lost 7 bases and the J segment 6 bases; nucleotides outside the gene matches: 8. CDR3 sequence (DNA): TGTGCCAGCAATCCAACAGGGGCGGCCGGGGAGCTGTTTTTT. Its protein product is CASNPTGAAGELFF.

The chain uses TRBV12-3 or TRBV12-4 and TRBJ1-2; the D is unclear. Deletions cut 6 bases from V and 5 bases from J, with 13 bases between. The CDR3 runs to 13 residues. CDR3 protein: CASSSGRVYGYTF. The CDR3 DNA is TGTGCCAGCAGCTCGGGCCGGGTGTATGGCTACACCTTC.

The chain's CDR3 is CASSRGDRAKQYF. DNA for the CDR3: TGTGCCAGCAGCCGGGGGGACAGGGCGAAGCAGTACTTC. The rearrangement links TRBV27 to TRBJ2-7, with TRBD1 matching 9 bases. V shed 6 bases, J shed 8 bases, and the junction held 8 bases outside the gene matches. Germline CDR1 reads MNHEY; CDR2 reads SMNVEV (reference sequence). CDR3 size: 13 residues.

This clonotype was detected ten times or more. The CDR3: CSARTGESTEAFF. For the CDR3, the DNA is TGCAGCGCCCGGACAGGGGAAAGCACTGAAGCTTTCTTT. The genes are TRBV29-1 and TRBJ1-1; 9 nucleotides agree with TRBD1. This CDR3 has 13 amino acids. J lost 4 bases, V lost 7 bases, and 7 bases had no gene match. CDR1 and CDR2 (germline): SQVTM, ANQGSEA.

There are many counts of this clonotype. The CDR3 bases are TGTGCCAGCAGCCATAGCGGGAGGGCCTCCACCGGGGAGCTGTTTTTT. It yields the protein CASSHSGRASTGELFF. The rearrangement uses TRBV14 and TRBJ2-2; 11 bases align to TRBD2. Germline loops: CDR1 SGHDN, CDR2 FVKESK. The CDR3 consists of 16 residues. Trimming removed 3 bases from V and 4 bases from J; junction bases left unmatched: 4.

This clonotype was recorded at least ten times. The chain links TRBV6-5 to TRBJ2-2; the D is unclear. CDR1 is MNHEY, CDR2 SVGAGI, per germline. This CDR3 has 13 residues. The ends were cut back, 2 bases at V and 7 bases at J, with 8 bases in the middle. CDR3 sequence: CASSYVSNGELFF. CDR3 sequence (DNA): TGTGCCAGCAGTTACGTCAGCAACGGGGAGCTGTTTTTT.

This clonotype appeared many times. V gene TRBV28 combines with J gene TRBJ1-2; 11 bases are shared with TRBD1. The ends lost 3 bases at V and 7 bases at J; junction bases unmatched: 1. Germline CDR1 is MDHEN and CDR2 is SYDVKM. The CDR3 contains 13 residues. The CDR3 reads CASSLDRGLGYTF. DNA of the CDR3: TGTGCCAGCAGTTTGGACAGGGGGCTTGGCTACACCTTC.

Only a few counts were recorded for this clonotype. The chain links TRBV19 to TRBJ1-2; 10 bases match TRBD1. CDR1 is LNHDA, CDR2 SQIVND, per germline (reference sequence). The CDR3 covers 13 residues. The J segment lost 6 bases and the V segment lost 7 bases, leaving 5 bases of the junction unmatched. The CDR3 sequence: CASTPDRGHGYTF. As DNA, the CDR3 is TGTGCCAGTACCCCCGACAGGGGGCATGGCTACACCTTC.

This clonotype was observed a single time. The chain recombines TRBV6-2 or TRBV6-3 with TRBJ1-5; TRBD1 matches at 7 bases. The germline V gene encodes CDR1 MNHEY and CDR2 SVGEGT. V trimming: 10 bases; J trimming: 8 bases; junction bases outside the gene matches: 20. The CDR3 totals 16 residues. CDR3 amino acids: CATKQADRARWEPQHF. DNA of the CDR3: TGTGCCACTAAACAAGCAGACAGGGCCCGTTGGGAGCCCCAGCATTTT.

This clonotype was seen ten or more times. In this CDR3 the conserved last residue, phenylalanine or tryptophan, is missing, so a read error is likely. V usage is TRBV20-1 and J usage is TRBJ2-7; D perhaps matches TRBD2 (6 bases). V lost 6 bases, J lost 5 bases, and 20 bases lay in between. Germline V gene lookup returns CDR1 DFQATT and CDR2 SNEGSKA (reference sequence). The CDR3 extends over 14 amino acids. For the CDR3, the DNA is TGCAGTGCCCCGAAGGGCGGGATCGGCCACGAGCAGTACTCC. Encoded protein: CSAPKGGIGHEQYS.

This clonotype was detected ten times or more. The V gene is TRBV25-1, the J gene TRBJ2-7; TRBD2 might be the D (5 bases). The CDR3 runs to 17 residues. Germline lookup yields CDR1 MGHDK and CDR2 SYGVNS. V was cut by 4 bases and J by 4 bases, with 23 bases left in between. CDR3 DNA sequence: TGTGCCAGCAGTGTGGGGAACTGGTGGACGGACTCTTACGAGCAGTACTTC. Residues: CASSVGNWWTDSYEQYF.

The V gene is TRBV12-3 or TRBV12-4, the J gene TRBJ1-1, with 7 bases matching TRBD1. After removal of 7 bases from V and 11 bases from J, the junction contained 13 bases not matched to a gene. This CDR3 spans 13 amino acids. The CDR3: CASTLGGEGAAFF. In nucleotides, the CDR3 is TGTGCCAGCACCTTAGGGGGGGAGGGGGCTGCTTTCTTT.

This clonotype was observed at least ten times. The chain has TRBV2 and TRBJ1-2; D may be TRBD1 (6 bases). Trimming removed 6 bases from V and 4 bases from J, with 15 bases in between. Looked up from germline, CDR1 is SNHLY and CDR2 is FYNNEI. The CDR3 is 14 amino acids. The CDR3 sequence is CASSALDRSYGYTF. The CDR3 DNA follows: TGTGCCAGCAGCGCCCTCGACAGGAGCTATGGCTACACCTTC. Supplemented by reference TRBV2 and TRBJ1-2, the full variable domain reads EPEVTQTPSHQVTQMGQEVILRCVPISNHLYFYWYRQILGQKVEFLVSFYNNEISEKSEIFDDQFSVERPDGSNFTLKIRSTKLEDSAMYFCASSALDRSYGYTFGSGTRLTVV.

The table lists this clonotype with a count of one. The gene calls are TRBV28 and TRBJ2-7, with 10 bases identical to TRBD1. The CDR3 has 15 residues. V shed 5 bases, J shed 5 bases, and the junction held 9 bases outside the gene matches. Germline V CDR1 and CDR2: MDHEN, SYDVKM. CDR3 coding DNA: TGTGCCAGCAGTCACCGGGACAGGGGAATCCACGAGCAGTACTTC. Amino acids: CASSHRDRGIHEQYF.

This clonotype came up many times. The chain uses TRBV7-9 and TRBJ2-2; D possibly corresponds to TRBD2 (6 bases). Germline V lookup: CDR1 SEHNR, CDR2 FQNEAQ (reference sequence). The CDR3 covers 16 residues. Trimming removed 2 bases at V and 7 bases at J, with 17 bases between. CDR3 in amino acids: CASSLRWDSRGGELFF. In DNA form, the CDR3 reads TGTGCCAGCAGCTTAAGGTGGGACTCCAGAGGCGGGGAGCTGTTTTTT.

This clonotype occurred many times. This chain links TRBV24-1 with TRBJ1-1; 7 bases are shared with TRBD1. This CDR3 region has 13 residues. Germline V CDR1 and CDR2: KGHDR, SFDVKD. Trimming removed 8 bases from V and 2 bases from J; junction bases left unmatched: 4. The CDR3 DNA follows: TGTGCCACCACCGGGGACAGCAACACTGAAGCTTTCTTT. Translation: CATTGDSNTEAFF.

This clonotype has just a few counts. This sequence joins TRBV29-1 and TRBJ2-5; 10 bases fit TRBD2. V lost 4 bases and J lost 3; bases outside the gene matches: 2. The germline V gene has CDR1 SQVTM and CDR2 ANQGSEA. This CDR3 is 13 amino acids long. The CDR3: CSVGLAGKETQYF. The CDR3 DNA reads as TGCAGCGTTGGACTAGCGGGTAAAGAGACCCAGTACTTC.

This clonotype has a count of ten or more. The CDR3 DNA sequence: TGCAGCGTAGCCGGGCGAGGAAACGAGCAGTACTTC. Its translation is CSVAGRGNEQYF. The chain is built from TRBV29-1 and TRBJ2-7; D gene uncertain. The V and J ends lost 6 bases and 5 bases respectively, with 14 bases between them. CDR1 is SQVTM, CDR2 ANQGSEA, per germline. The CDR3 has 12 residues.